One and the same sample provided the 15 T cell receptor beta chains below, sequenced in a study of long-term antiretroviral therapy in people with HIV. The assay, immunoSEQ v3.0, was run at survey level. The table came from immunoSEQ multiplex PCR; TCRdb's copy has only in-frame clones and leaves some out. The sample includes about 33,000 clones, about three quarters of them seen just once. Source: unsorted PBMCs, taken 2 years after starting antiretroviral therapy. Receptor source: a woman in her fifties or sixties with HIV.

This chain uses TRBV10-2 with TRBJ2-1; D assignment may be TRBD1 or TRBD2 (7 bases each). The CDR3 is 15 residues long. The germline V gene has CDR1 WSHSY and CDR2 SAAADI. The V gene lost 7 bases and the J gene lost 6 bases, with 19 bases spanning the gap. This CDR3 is CASTPGGGLGNEQFF. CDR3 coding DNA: TGCGCCAGCACCCCAGGGGGGGGTCTCGGCAATGAGCAGTTCTTC.

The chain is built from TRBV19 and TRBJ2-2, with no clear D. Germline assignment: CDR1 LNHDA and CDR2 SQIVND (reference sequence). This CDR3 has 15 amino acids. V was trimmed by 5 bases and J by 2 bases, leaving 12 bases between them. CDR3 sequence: CASSGRGSNTGELFF. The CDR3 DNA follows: TGTGCCAGTAGTGGTAGAGGCTCTAACACCGGGGAGCTGTTTTTT. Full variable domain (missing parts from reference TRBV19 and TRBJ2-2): DGGITQSPKYLFRKEGQNVTLSCEQNLNHDAMYWYRQDPGQGLRLIYYSQIVNDFQKGDIAEGYSVSREKKESFPLTVTSAQKNPTAFYLCASSGRGSNTGELFFGEGSRLTVL.

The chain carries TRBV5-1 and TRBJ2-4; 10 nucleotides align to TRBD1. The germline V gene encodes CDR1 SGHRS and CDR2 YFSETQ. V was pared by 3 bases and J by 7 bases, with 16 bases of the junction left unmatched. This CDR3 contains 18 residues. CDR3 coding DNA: TGCGCCAGCAGCTCGACGGCTGGGACAGGGGTTTTAGGCAACATTCAGTACTTC. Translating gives CASSSTAGTGVLGNIQYF.

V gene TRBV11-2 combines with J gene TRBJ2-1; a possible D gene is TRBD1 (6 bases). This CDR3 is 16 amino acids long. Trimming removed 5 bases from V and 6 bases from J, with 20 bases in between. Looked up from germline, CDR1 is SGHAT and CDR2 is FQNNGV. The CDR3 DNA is TGTGCCAGCAGCCCTCCCCGGACAGTTTTAGGCAATGAGCAGTTCTTC. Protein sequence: CASSPPRTVLGNEQFF.

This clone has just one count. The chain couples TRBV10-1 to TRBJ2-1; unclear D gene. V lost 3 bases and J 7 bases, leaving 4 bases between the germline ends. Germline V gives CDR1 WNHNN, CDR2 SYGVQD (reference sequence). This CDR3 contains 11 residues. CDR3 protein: CASSEGNEQFF. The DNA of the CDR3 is TGCGCCAGCAGTGAAGGGAATGAGCAGTTCTTC.

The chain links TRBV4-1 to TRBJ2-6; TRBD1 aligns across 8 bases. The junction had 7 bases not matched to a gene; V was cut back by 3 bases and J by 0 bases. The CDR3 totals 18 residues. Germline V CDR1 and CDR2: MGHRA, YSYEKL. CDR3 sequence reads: CASSHPQGVDSGANVLTF. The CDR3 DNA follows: TGCGCCAGCAGCCACCCACAGGGGGTAGACTCTGGGGCCAACGTCCTGACTTTC.

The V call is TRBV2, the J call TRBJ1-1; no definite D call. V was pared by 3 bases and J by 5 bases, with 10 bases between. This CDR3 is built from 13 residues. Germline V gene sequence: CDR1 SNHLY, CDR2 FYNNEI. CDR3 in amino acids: CASSEVRKTEAFF. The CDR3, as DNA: TGTGCCAGCAGTGAGGTGAGGAAAACTGAAGCTTTCTTT.

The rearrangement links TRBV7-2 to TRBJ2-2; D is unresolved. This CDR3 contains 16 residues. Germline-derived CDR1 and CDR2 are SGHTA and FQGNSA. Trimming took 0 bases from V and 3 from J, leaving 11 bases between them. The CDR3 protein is CASSLAIYEYTGELFF. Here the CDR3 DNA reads TGTGCCAGCAGCTTAGCGATTTATGAATACACCGGGGAGCTGTTTTTT.

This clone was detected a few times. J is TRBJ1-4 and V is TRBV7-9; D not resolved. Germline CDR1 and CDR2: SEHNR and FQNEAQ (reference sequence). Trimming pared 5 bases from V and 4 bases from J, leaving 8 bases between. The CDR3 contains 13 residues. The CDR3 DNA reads TGTGCCAGCAGCGTTCTTAATAATGAAAAACTGTTTTTT. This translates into CASSVLNNEKLFF.

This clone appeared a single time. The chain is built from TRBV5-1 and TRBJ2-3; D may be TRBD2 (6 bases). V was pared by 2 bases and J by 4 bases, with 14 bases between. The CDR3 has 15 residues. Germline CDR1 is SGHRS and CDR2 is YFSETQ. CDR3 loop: CASSLGTSRPDTQYF. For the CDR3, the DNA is TGCGCCAGCAGCTTAGGGACTTCCCGGCCAGATACGCAGTATTTT.

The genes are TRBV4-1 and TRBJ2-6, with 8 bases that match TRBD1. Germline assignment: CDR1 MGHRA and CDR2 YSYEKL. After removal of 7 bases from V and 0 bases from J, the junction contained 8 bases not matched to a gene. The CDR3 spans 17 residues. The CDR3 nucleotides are TGCGCCAGCACCCTGACAGGGGCCCTCTCTGGGGCCAACGTCCTGACTTTC. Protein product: CASTLTGALSGANVLTF.

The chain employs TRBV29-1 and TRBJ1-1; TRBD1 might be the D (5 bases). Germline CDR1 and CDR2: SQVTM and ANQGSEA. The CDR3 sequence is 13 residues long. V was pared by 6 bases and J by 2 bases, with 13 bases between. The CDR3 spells CSVARGSNTEAFF. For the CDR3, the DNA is TGCAGCGTAGCGAGGGGATCTAACACTGAAGCTTTCTTT. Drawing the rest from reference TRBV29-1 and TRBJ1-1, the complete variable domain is SAVISQKPSRDICQRGTSLTIQCQVDSQVTMMFWYRQQPGQSLTLIATANQGSEATYESGFVIDKFPISRPNLTFSTLTVSNMSPEDSSIYLCSVARGSNTEAFFGQGTRLTVV.

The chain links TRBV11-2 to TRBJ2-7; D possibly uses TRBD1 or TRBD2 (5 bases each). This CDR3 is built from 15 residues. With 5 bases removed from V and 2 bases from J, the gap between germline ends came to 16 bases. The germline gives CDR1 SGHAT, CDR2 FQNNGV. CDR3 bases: TGTGCCAGCAGCAATCGGGGCAGGTCCACCTACGAGCAGTACGTC. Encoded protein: CASSNRGRSTYEQYV.

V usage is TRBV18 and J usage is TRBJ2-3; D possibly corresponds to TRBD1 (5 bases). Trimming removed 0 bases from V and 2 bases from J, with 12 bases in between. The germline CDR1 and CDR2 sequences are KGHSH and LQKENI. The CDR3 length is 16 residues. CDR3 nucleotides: TGTGCCAGCTCACCACCGCCCCAGGGAAACACAGATACGCAGTATTTT. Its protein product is CASSPPPQGNTDTQYF.

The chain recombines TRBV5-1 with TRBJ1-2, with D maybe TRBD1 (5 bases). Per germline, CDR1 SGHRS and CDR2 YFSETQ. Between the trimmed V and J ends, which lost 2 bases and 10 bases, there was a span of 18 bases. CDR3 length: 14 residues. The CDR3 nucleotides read TGCGCCAGCAGCTTTCCTGGGGAGGGGACCCACTACACCTTC. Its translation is CASSFPGEGTHYTF.